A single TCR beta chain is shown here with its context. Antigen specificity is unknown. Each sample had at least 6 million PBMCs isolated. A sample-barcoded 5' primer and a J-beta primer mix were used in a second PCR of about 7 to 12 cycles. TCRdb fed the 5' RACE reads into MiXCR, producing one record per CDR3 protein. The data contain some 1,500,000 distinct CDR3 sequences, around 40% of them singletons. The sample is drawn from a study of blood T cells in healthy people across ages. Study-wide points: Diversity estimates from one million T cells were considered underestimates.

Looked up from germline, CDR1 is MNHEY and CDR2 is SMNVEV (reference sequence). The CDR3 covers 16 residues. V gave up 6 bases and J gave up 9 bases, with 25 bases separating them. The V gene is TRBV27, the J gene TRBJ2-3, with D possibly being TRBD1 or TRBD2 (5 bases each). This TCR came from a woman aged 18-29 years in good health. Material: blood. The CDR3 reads CASSWELTGSWDTQYF. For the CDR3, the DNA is TGTGCCAGCAGCTGGGAGCTTACAGGTTCTTGGGACACGCAGTATTTT.